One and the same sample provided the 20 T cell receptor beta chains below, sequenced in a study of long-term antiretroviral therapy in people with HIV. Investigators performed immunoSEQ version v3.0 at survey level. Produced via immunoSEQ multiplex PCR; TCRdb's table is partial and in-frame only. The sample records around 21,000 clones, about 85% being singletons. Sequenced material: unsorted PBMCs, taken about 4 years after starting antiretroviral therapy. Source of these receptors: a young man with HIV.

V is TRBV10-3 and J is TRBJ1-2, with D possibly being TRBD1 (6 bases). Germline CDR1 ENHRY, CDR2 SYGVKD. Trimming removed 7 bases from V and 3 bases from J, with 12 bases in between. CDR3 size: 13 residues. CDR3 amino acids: CAIMGALDYGYTF. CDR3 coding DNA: TGTGCCATCATGGGGGCCTTGGACTATGGCTACACCTTC.

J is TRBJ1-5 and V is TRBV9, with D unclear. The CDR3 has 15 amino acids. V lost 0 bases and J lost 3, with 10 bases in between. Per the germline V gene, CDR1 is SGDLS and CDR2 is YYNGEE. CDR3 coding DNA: TGTGCCAGCAGCGTAGATACAGAAGTCAATCAGCCCCAGCATTTT. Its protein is CASSVDTEVNQPQHF.

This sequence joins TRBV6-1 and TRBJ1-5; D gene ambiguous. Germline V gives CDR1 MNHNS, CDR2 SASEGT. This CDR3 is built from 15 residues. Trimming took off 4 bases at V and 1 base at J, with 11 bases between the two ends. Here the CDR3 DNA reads TGTGCCAGCAGTGGATGGCACCCAAGCAATCAGCCCCAGCATTTT. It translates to CASSGWHPSNQPQHF.

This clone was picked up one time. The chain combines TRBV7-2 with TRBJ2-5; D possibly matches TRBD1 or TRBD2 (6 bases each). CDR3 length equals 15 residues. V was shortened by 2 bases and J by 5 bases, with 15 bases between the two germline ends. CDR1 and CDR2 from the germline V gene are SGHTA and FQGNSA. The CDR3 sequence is CASSLQRGAGETQYF. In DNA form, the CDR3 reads TGTGCCAGCAGCTTACAGAGGGGGGCCGGGGAGACCCAGTACTTC.

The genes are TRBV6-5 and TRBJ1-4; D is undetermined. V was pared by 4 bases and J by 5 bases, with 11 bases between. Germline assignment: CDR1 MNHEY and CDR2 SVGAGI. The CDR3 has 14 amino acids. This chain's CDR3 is CASSSSGYNEKLFF. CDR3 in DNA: TGTGCCAGCAGTTCCTCGGGATACAATGAAAAACTGTTTTTT.

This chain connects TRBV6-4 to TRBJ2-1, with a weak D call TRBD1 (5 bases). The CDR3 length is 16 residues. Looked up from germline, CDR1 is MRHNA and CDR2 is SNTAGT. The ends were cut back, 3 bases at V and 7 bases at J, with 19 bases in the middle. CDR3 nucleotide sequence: TGTGCCAGCAGTGAGTCTAGGACACTTGGGCTTAATGAGCAGTTCTTC. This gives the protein CASSESRTLGLNEQFF.

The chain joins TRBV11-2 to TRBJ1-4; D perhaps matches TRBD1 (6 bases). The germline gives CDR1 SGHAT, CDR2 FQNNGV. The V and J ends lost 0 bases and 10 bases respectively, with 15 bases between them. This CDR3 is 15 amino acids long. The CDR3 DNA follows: TGTGCCAGCAGCTTAGAAGCCCAGGGGAGGCGAAAACTGTTTTTT. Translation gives CASSLEAQGRRKLFF.

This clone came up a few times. CDR3 nucleotide sequence: TGTGCCAGCAGTTTATATTTTGATGCCAAAAACATTCAGTACTTC. Amino acid sequence: CASSLYFDAKNIQYF. The rearrangement uses TRBV27 and TRBJ2-4; no clear D. Germline-derived CDR1 and CDR2 are MNHEY and SMNVEV (reference sequence). The CDR3 spans 15 residues. Trimming took off 1 base at V and 1 base at J, with 8 bases between the two ends.

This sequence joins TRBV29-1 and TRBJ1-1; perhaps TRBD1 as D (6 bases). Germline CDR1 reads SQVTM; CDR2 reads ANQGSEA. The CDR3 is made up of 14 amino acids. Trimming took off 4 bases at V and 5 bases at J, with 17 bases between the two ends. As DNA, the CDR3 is TGCAGCGTTGGCGGGGGCTTCGGAGGGACTGAAGCTTTCTTT. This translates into CSVGGGFGGTEAFF.

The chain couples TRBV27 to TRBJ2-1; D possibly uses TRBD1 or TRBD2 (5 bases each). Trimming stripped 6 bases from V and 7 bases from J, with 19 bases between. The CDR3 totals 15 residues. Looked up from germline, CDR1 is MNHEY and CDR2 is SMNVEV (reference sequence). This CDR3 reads CASSPPGREGNEQFF. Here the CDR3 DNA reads TGTGCCAGCAGCCCTCCGGGACGGGAAGGGAATGAGCAGTTCTTC.

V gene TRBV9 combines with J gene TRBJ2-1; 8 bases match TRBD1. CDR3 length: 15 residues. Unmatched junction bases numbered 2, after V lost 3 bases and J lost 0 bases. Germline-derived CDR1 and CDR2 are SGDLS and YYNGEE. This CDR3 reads CASSGTGGSYNEQFF. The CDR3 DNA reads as TGTGCCAGCAGCGGCACAGGGGGCTCCTACAATGAGCAGTTCTTC.

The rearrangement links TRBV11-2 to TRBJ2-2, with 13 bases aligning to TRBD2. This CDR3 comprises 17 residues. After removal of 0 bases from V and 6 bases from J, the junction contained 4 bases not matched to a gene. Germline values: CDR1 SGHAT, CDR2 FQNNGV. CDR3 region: CASSLERLAGGSGELFF. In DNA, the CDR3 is TGTGCCAGCAGCTTAGAACGACTAGCGGGGGGCTCCGGGGAGCTGTTTTTT. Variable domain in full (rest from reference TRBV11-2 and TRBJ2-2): EAGVAQSPRYKIIEKRQSVAFWCNPISGHATLYWYQQILGQGPKLLIQFQNNGVVDDSQLPKDRFSAERLKGVDSTLKIQPAKLEDSAVYLCASSLERLAGGSGELFFGEGSRLTVL.

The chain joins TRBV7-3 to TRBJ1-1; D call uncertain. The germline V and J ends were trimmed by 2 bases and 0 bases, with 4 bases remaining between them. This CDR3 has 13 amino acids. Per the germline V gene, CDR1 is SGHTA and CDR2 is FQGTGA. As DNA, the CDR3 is TGTGCCAGCAGCTTAGACATGAACACTGAAGCTTTCTTT. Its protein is CASSLDMNTEAFF.

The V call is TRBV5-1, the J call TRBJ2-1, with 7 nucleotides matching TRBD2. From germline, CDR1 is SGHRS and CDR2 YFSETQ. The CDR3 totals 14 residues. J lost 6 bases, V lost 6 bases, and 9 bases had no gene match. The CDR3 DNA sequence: TGCGCCAGCACCACCTTCGGGGGGAGCAATGAGCAGTTCTTC. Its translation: CASTTFGGSNEQFF.

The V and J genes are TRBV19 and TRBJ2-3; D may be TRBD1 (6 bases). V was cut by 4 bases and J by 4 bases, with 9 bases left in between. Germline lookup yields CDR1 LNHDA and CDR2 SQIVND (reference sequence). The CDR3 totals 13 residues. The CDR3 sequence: CASSRGLADTQYF. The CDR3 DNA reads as TGTGCCAGTAGTAGGGGGCTCGCAGATACGCAGTATTTT.

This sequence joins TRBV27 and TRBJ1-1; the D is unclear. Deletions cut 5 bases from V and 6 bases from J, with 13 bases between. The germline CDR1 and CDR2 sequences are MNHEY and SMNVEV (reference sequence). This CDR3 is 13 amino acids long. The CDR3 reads CASSLTPLAEAFF. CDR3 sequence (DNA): TGTGCCAGCAGTCTTACCCCACTAGCTGAAGCTTTCTTT.

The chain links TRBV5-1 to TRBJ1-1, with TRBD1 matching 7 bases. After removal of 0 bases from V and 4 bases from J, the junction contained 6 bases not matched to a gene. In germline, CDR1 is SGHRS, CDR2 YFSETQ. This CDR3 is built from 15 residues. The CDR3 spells CASSLETGVVTEAFF. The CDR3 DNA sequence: TGCGCCAGCAGCTTGGAAACAGGGGTTGTCACTGAAGCTTTCTTT.

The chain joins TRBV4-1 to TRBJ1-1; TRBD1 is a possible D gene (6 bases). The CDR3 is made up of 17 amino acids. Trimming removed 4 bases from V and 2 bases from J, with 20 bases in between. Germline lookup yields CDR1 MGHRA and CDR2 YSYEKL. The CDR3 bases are TGCGCCAGCAGCCCCCTCCTCGGAACAGGGAAAAACACTGAAGCTTTCTTT. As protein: CASSPLLGTGKNTEAFF.

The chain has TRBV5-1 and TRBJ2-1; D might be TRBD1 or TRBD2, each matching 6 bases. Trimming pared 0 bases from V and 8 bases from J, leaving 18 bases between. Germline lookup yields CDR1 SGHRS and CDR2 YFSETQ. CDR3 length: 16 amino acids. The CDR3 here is CASSLEMGGPGDEQFF. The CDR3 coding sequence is TGCGCCAGCAGCTTGGAAATGGGGGGCCCGGGCGATGAGCAGTTCTTC.

DNA for the CDR3: TGCGCCAGCAGCTTAACAGGGGCCCTGAGCACTGAAGCTTTCTTT. Translated: CASSLTGALSTEAFF. The genes are TRBV5-1 and TRBJ1-1, with 7 bases fitting TRBD1. Trimming removed 2 bases from V and 4 bases from J; junction bases left unmatched: 8. CDR1 SGHRS and CDR2 YFSETQ come from the germline V gene. The CDR3 totals 15 residues.